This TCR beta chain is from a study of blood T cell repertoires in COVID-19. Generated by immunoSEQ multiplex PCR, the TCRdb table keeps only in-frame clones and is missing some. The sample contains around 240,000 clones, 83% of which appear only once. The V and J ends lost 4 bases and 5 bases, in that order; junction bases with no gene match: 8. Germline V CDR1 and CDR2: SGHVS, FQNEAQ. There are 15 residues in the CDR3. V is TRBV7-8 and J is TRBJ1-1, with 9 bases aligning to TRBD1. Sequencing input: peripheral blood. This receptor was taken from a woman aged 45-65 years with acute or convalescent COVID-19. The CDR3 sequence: CASSSRTGERTEAFF. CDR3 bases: TGTGCCAGCAGCTCTCGGACAGGGGAGAGGACTGAAGCTTTCTTT.